Listed below are T cell receptor beta chains from one sample, sequenced in a study of T cells in Graves' hyperthyroidism and ophthalmopathy. TCRdb analysed the multiplex PCR reads with MiXCR anew, one entry per CDR3 protein. Here the sample spans 460,000 or so distinct CDR3 sequences, approximately 15% being singletons. The specimen sequenced was blood. Receptors were obtained from a woman between 18 and 29 years old with Graves' hyperthyroidism. Each CDR3 is given with its conserved first and last residue. A D gene is named only where the DNA matches it firmly. Clone size is not always given. Where it is, it says once, few, many or a class for expanded clones.

d_call | j_call | v_call | clone_size | cdr3_aa | cdr3_nt
NA | TRBJ1-2 | TRBV18 | few | CASSLTGLGYGYTF | TGTGCCAGCTCGCTTACAGGGCTTGGCTATGGCTACACCTTC
NA | TRBJ1-6 | TRBV7-2 | many | CASSLEGSSPLHF | TGTGCCAGCAGCTTAGAGGGGAGCTCACCCCTCCACTTT
NA | TRBJ2-5 | TRBV9 | many | CASSFSGAQETQYF | TGTGCCAGCAGCTTCTCCGGGGCCCAAGAGACCCAGTACTTC
TRBD2 | TRBJ2-1 | TRBV12-3/TRBV12-4 | NA | CASLASGTHNEQFF | TGTGCCAGCCTTGCTAGCGGAACGCATAATGAGCAGTTCTTC
TRBD2 | TRBJ2-4 | TRBV12-3/TRBV12-4 | many | CASSSAGGVTKNIQYF | TGTGCCAGCAGTTCTGCGGGGGGAGTGACCAAAAACATTCAGTACTTC
NA | TRBJ2-7 | TRBV9 | many | CASSVARGVESYEQYF | TGTGCCAGCAGCGTAGCGAGAGGGGTGGAGAGCTACGAGCAGTACTTC
TRBD1 | TRBJ1-5 | TRBV15 | NA | CATSRDGTGGQPQHF | TGTGCCACCAGCAGAGATGGGACAGGAGGCCAGCCCCAGCATTTT
NA | TRBJ2-1 | TRBV7-7 | many | CASSRDFYNEQFF | TGTGCCAGCAGCCGGGACTTTTACAATGAGCAGTTCTTC
TRBD1 | TRBJ1-3 | TRBV20-1 | few | CSAAGGASGNTIYF | TGCAGTGCCGCAGGGGGCGCCTCTGGAAACACCATATATTTT
TRBD1 | TRBJ1-2 | TRBV6-1 | many | CASSPDPTGWIYGYTF | TGTGCCAGCAGTCCAGACCCGACAGGGTGGATCTATGGCTACACCTTC
NA | TRBJ1-1 | TRBV9 | many | CASSVAGNTEAFF | TGTGCCAGCAGCGTAGCGGGGAACACTGAAGCTTTCTTT
NA | TRBJ1-2 | TRBV15 | many | CATSADMNYGYTF | TGTGCCACCAGCGCAGACATGAACTATGGCTACACCTTC
NA | TRBJ1-1 | TRBV7-3 | NA | CASSLRPWTDNTEAFF | TGTGCCAGCAGCTTAAGGCCCTGGACGGACAACACTGAAGCTTTCTTT
TRBD2 | TRBJ2-7 | TRBV2 | many | CASSDFGTTYSYEQYF | TGTGCCAGCAGTGACTTTGGGACTACCTACTCCTACGAGCAGTACTTC
NA | TRBJ2-2 | TRBV5-4 | many | CASSLRNRGRREYTGELFF | TGTGCCAGCAGCTTGAGGAACCGGGGGCGGCGGGAGTACACCGGGGAGCTGTTTTTT
TRBD2 | TRBJ2-1 | TRBV11-2 | many | CASSLVGLAGINEQFF | TGTGCCAGCAGCTTAGTTGGACTAGCGGGGATCAATGAGCAGTTCTTC
NA | TRBJ2-2 | TRBV7-2 | NA | CASSLRYSSGGELFF | TGTGCCAGCAGCTTAAGATATTCCTCGGGGGGGGAGCTGTTTTTT
TRBD2 | TRBJ2-4 | TRBV2 | many | CASSELTSGRARAKNIQYF | TGTGCCAGCAGTGAGTTAACTAGCGGGAGGGCCCGCGCCAAAAACATTCAGTACTTC
NA | TRBJ2-1 | TRBV20-1 | few | CSADLGLVEQFF | TGCAGTGCCGACCTAGGTTTAGTTGAGCAGTTCTTC
NA | TRBJ1-4 | TRBV5-6 | few | CASSLTDEKLFF | TGTGCCAGCAGCTTGACAGATGAAAAACTGTTTTTT
TRBD2 | TRBJ2-1 | TRBV20-1 | NA | CSARWSGTSGIYSPYNEQFF | TGCAGTGCAAGATGGAGTGGGACTAGCGGGATCTATAGCCCCTACAATGAGCAGTTCTTC
TRBD2 | TRBJ2-1 | TRBV7-7 | NA | CASSPGLAGNNEQFF | TGTGCTAGCAGCCCCGGACTAGCGGGGAACAATGAGCAGTTCTTC
NA | TRBJ1-1 | TRBV7-9 | few | CASSFQGEEDTEAFF | TGTGCCAGCAGCTTCCAGGGAGAGGAGGACACTGAAGCTTTCTTT
TRBD1 | TRBJ2-1 | TRBV11-2 | many | CASRRTGTGSVNEQFF | TGTGCCAGCAGAAGAACCGGGACAGGGTCGGTGAATGAGCAGTTCTTC
TRBD2 | TRBJ2-5 | TRBV11-2 | many | CASSLDEGAGVETQYF | TGTGCCAGCAGCTTAGATGAAGGGGCGGGGGTAGAGACCCAGTACTTC
NA | TRBJ1-1 | TRBV27 | many | CASSWAGSTEAFF | TGTGCCAGCAGTTGGGCCGGGAGCACTGAAGCTTTCTTT
TRBD1 | TRBJ1-1 | TRBV11-3 | many | CASSPTGEGMNTEAFF | TGTGCCAGCAGCCCAACAGGGGAAGGCATGAACACTGAAGCTTTCTTT
TRBD2 | TRBJ2-3 | TRBV7-9 | many | CASSLVGTSSTDTQYF | TGTGCCAGCAGCTTAGTGGGGACTAGCAGCACAGATACGCAGTATTTT
TRBD2 | TRBJ2-3 | TRBV2 | many | CASRTSVTDTQYF | TGTGCCAGCAGGACTAGCGTCACAGATACGCAGTATTTT
NA | TRBJ2-1 | TRBV20-1 | few | CSALNNEQFF | TGCAGTGCTTTAAACAATGAGCAGTTCTTC
NA | TRBJ2-1 | TRBV12-3/TRBV12-4 | many | CASSYPFFGPPPNEQFF | TGTGCCAGCAGCTACCCCTTTTTCGGTCCACCCCCCAATGAGCAGTTCTTC
TRBD1 | TRBJ2-7 | TRBV5-1 | many | CASSERQGVYEQYF | TGCGCCAGCAGCGAAAGACAGGGGGTCTACGAGCAGTACTTC
NA | TRBJ1-5 | TRBV27 | many | CASSLSKWNQPQHF | TGTGCCAGCAGTTTATCGAAATGGAATCAGCCCCAGCATTTT
NA | TRBJ2-1 | TRBV30 | few | CAWSVQGEGHYNEQFF | TGTGCCTGGAGTGTACAGGGAGAGGGCCATTACAATGAGCAGTTCTTC
NA | TRBJ1-5 | TRBV7-2 | NA | CASSLASGTSYSSHPQHF | TGTGCCAGCAGCTTAGCCTCCGGGACCAGCTATAGCAGTCATCCCCAGCATTTT
TRBD1 | TRBJ2-6 | TRBV20-1 | NA | CSARPGDRGAANVLTF | TGCAGTGCTAGACCCGGGGACAGGGGGGCGGCCAACGTCCTGACTTTC
NA | TRBJ1-1 | TRBV10-3 | few | CAAGGGDTEAFF | TGTGCCGCCGGGGGGGGGGACACTGAAGCTTTCTTT
TRBD1 | TRBJ2-5 | TRBV7-9 | many | CASSPTGEVGETQYF | TGTGCCAGCAGCCCTACAGGGGAAGTGGGAGAGACCCAGTACTTC
TRBD2 | TRBJ2-1 | TRBV7-8 | few | CASSPSVAGGTRNEQFF | TGTGCCAGCAGCCCCTCGGTGGCGGGAGGCACCCGGAATGAGCAGTTCTTC
TRBD2 | TRBJ2-5 | TRBV9 | many | CASSVGLAGETQYF | TGTGCCAGCAGCGTGGGACTAGCGGGTGAGACCCAGTACTTC
NA | TRBJ2-5 | TRBV15 | NA | CATLTGAEETQYF | TGTGCCACCCTAACGGGGGCCGAGGAGACCCAGTACTTC
TRBD1 | TRBJ2-7 | TRBV20-1 | many | CSANPDRGPYEQYF | TGCAGTGCTAACCCGGACAGGGGACCCTACGAGCAGTACTTC
NA | TRBJ2-2 | TRBV30 | NA | CAWESVGQGVGELFF | TGTGCCTGGGAGAGTGTCGGGCAGGGTGTCGGGGAGCTGTTTTTT
TRBD1 | TRBJ1-1 | TRBV30 | many | CAWSPDREAFF | TGTGCCTGGAGCCCGGACAGGGAAGCTTTCTTT
NA | TRBJ1-1 | TRBV18 | NA | CASSPNTVEAFF | TGTGCCAGCTCACCTAACACGGTCGAAGCTTTCTTT
TRBD2 | TRBJ2-5 | TRBV3-1 | many | CASSRTRTSGKETQYF | TGTGCCAGCAGCCGCACCCGGACTAGCGGGAAAGAGACCCAGTACTTC
NA | TRBJ2-4 | TRBV7-9 | many | CASSSRGGVGNIQYF | TGTGCCAGCAGCTCTCGAGGGGGAGTGGGGAACATTCAGTACTTC
NA | TRBJ1-2 | TRBV15 | many | CATSNPGDFGYTF | TGTGCCACCAGCAACCCAGGGGATTTTGGCTACACCTTC
TRBD2 | TRBJ2-1 | TRBV5-1 | few | CASSLSLLAGGGYNEQFF | TGCGCCAGCAGCTTGTCTTTGCTAGCGGGAGGGGGCTACAATGAGCAGTTCTTC
TRBD1 | TRBJ1-1 | TRBV5-8 | many | CASSSWGQGVLTEAFF | TGTGCCAGCAGCTCATGGGGACAGGGGGTTCTCACTGAAGCTTTCTTT
NA | TRBJ2-3 | TRBV20-1 | many | CSANSASTDTQYF | TGCAGTGCAAATAGCGCCAGCACAGATACGCAGTATTTT
TRBD1 | TRBJ1-1 | TRBV24-1 | many | CATTDRASTEAFF | TGTGCCACCACCGACAGGGCGTCCACTGAAGCTTTCTTT
NA | TRBJ1-2 | TRBV27 | many | CASSSYQQGNYGYTF | TGTGCCAGCAGCTCCTATCAACAGGGAAACTATGGCTACACCTTC
TRBD1 | TRBJ1-3 | TRBV3-1 | NA | CASSQPSGQPSGNTIYF | TGTGCCAGCAGCCAACCCTCGGGACAGCCCTCTGGAAACACCATATATTTT
TRBD2 | TRBJ2-1 | TRBV10-3 | NA | CAIAGLADIHNEQFF | TGTGCCATCGCGGGACTAGCGGATATTCACAATGAGCAGTTCTTC
TRBD1 | TRBJ1-2 | TRBV6-9 | NA | CASSYRGRGYGYTF | TGTGCCAGCAGTTACAGGGGGCGCGGGTATGGCTACACCTTC
TRBD1 | TRBJ1-3 | TRBV25-1 | few | CASSEYWRLGTGRNTIYF | TGTGCCAGCAGTGAATATTGGCGCCTTGGGACAGGAAGAAACACCATATATTTT
TRBD2 | TRBJ2-5 | TRBV28 | many | CASSSTASGEETQYF | TGTGCCAGCAGTTCCACTGCTAGCGGAGAAGAGACCCAGTACTTC
NA | TRBJ2-5 | TRBV6-8 | few | CASSVTRLSETQYF | TGTGCCAGCAGCGTTACCCGACTGAGCGAGACCCAGTACTTC